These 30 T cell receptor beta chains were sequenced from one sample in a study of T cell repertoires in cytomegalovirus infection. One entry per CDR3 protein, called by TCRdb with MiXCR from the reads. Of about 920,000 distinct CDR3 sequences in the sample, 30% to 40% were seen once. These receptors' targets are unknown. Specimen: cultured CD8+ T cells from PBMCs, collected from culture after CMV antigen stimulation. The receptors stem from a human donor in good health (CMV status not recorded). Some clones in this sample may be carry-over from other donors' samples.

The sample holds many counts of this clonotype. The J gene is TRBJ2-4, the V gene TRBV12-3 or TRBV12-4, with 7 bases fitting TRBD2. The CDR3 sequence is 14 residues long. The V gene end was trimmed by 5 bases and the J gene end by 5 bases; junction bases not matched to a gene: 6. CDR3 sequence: CASSGSGEENIQYF. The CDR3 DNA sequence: TGTGCCAGCAGTGGGAGCGGGGAGGAAAACATTCAGTACTTC.

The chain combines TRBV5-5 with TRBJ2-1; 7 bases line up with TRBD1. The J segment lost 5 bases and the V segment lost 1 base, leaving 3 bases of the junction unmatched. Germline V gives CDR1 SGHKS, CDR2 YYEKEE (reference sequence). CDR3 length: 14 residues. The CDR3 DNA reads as TGTGCCAGCAGCTTGAAACAGGGGCACAATGAGCAGTTCTTC. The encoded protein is CASSLKQGHNEQFF.

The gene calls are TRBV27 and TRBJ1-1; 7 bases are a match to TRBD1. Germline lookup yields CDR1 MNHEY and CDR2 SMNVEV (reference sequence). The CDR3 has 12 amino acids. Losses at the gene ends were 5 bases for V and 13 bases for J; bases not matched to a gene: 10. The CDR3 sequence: CASSQGGAQVFF. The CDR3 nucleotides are TGTGCCAGCAGTCAGGGGGGGGCTCAGGTTTTCTTT.

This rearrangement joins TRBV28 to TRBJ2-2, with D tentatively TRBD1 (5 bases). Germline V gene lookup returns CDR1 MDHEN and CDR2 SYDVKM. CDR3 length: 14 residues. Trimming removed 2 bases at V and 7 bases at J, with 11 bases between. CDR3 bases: TGTGCCAGCAGTTTAACCAGGGTCCACGGGGAGCTGTTTTTT. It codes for CASSLTRVHGELFF.

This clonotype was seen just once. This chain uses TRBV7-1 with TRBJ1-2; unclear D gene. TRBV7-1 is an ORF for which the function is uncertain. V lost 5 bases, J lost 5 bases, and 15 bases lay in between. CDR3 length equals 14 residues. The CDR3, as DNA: TGTGCCAGCAGCCATACCCGGGTCGATTATGGCTACACCTTC. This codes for CASSHTRVDYGYTF.

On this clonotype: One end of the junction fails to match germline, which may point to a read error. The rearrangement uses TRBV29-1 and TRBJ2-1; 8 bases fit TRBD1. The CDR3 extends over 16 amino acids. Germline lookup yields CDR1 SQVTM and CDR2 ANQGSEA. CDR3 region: CSVDGRGRDRYKEQFF. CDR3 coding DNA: TGCAGCGTCGATGGAAGGGGCCGGGACAGGTACAAGGAGCAGTTCTTC.

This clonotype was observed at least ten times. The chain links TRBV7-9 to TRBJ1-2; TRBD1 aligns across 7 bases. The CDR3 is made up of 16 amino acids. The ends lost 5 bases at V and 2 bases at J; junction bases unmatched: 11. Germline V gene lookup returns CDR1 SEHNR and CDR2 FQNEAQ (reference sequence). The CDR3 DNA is TGTGCCAGCAGCACTACCTTGACAGGGTCAAACTATGGCTACACCTTC. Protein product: CASSTTLTGSNYGYTF.

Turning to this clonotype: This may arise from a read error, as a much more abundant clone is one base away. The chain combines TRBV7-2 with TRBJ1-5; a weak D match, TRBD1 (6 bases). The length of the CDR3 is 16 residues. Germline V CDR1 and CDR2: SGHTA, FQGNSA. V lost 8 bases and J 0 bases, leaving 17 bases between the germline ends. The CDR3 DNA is TGTGCCAGCTGCCCTCGGACAGATTATAGCAATCAGCCCCAGCATTTT. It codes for CASCPRTDYSNQPQHF.

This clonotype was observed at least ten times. The DNA for the CDR3 is TGTGCCAGCAGCTTAAGGTTGGATTCACCCCTCCACTTT. It is translated as CASSLRLDSPLHF. The chain combines TRBV7-2 with TRBJ1-6; the D is unclear. CDR3 length: 13 amino acids. The germline V and J ends were trimmed by 2 bases and 8 bases, with 7 bases remaining between them. Germline CDR1 and CDR2: SGHTA and FQGNSA.

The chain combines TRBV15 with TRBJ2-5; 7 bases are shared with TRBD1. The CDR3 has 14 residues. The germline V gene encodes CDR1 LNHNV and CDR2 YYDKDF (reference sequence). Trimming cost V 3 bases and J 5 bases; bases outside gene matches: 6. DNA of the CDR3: TGTGCCACCAGCAGGGACAGGCGACCCGAGACCCAGTACTTC. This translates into CATSRDRRPETQYF.

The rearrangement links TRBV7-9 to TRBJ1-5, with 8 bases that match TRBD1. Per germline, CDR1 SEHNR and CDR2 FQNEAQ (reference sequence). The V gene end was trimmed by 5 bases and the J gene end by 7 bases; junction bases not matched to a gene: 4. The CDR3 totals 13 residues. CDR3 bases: TGTGCCAGCAGCCCAGGGGGCCCCCAGCCCCAGCATTTT. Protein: CASSPGGPQPQHF.

The CDR3 DNA reads TGTGCCAGCAGTCCCAAGGGGACAGGGCGAAACACCATATATTTT. This gives the protein CASSPKGTGRNTIYF. The genes are TRBV28 and TRBJ1-3, with TRBD1 identical over 9 bases. V dropped 5 bases and J dropped 5; count of bases not matched to a gene: 7. The CDR3 is 15 residues long. CDR1 is MDHEN and CDR2 is SYDVKM in the germline V gene.

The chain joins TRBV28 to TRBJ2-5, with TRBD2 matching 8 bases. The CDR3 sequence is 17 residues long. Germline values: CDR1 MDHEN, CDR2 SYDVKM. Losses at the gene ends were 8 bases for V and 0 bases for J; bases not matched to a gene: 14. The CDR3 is CASSGLAGGLYQETQYF. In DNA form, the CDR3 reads TGTGCCAGCTCCGGACTAGCCGGGGGACTGTACCAAGAGACCCAGTACTTC.

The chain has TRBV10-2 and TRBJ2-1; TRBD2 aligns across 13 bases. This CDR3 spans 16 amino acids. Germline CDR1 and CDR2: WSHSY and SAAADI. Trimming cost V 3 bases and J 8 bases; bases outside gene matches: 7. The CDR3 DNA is TGCGCCAGCAGTGACCCCGGGACTAGCGGGGAGGATGAGCAGTTCTTC. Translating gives CASSDPGTSGEDEQFF.

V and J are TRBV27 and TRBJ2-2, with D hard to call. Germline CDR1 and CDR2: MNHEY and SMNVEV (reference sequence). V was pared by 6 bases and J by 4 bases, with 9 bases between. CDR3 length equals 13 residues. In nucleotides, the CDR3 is TGTGCCAGCAGCTCCTCTCTCACCGGGGAGCTGTTTTTT. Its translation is CASSSSLTGELFF.

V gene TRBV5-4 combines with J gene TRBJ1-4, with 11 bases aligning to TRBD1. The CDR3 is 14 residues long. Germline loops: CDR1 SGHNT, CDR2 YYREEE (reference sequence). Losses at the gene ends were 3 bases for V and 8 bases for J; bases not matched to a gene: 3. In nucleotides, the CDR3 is TGTGCCAGCAGCTGGGGGACAGGGGGAGAAAAACTGTTTTTT. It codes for CASSWGTGGEKLFF.

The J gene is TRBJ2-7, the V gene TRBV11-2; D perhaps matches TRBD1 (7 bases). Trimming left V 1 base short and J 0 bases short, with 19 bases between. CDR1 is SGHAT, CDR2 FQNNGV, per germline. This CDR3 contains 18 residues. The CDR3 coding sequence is TGTGCCAGCAGCTTAGCAGGGGGGACCCGGCAGAGCTCCTACGAGCAGTACGTC. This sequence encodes CASSLAGGTRQSSYEQYV.

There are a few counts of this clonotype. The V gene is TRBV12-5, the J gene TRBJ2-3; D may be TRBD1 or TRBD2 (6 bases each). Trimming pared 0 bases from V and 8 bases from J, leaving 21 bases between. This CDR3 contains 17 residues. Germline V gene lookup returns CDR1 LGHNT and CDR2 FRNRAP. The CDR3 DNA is TGTGCTAGTGGTTTGGTACAAAGGACCTTCGGGGGCGTTACGCAGTATTTT. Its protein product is CASGLVQRTFGGVTQYF.

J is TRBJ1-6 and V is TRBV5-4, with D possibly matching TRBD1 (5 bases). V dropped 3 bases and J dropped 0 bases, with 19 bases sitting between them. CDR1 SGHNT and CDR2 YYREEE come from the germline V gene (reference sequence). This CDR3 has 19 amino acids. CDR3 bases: TGTGCCAGCAGCTCCTACTCCCGACAGTCCTACTCCTATAATTCACCCCTCCACTTT. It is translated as CASSSYSRQSYSYNSPLHF.

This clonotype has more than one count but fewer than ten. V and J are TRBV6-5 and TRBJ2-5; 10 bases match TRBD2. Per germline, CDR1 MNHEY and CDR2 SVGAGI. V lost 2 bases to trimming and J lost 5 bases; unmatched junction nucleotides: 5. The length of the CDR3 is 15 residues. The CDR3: CASSYGTSEVETQYF. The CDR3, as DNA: TGTGCCAGCAGTTACGGGACTAGCGAAGTGGAGACCCAGTACTTC.

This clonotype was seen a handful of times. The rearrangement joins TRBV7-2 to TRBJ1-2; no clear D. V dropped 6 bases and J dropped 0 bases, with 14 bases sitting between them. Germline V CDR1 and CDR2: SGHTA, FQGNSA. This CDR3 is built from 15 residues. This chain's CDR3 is CASSKTASPNYGYTF. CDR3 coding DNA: TGTGCCAGCAGTAAAACAGCGTCACCTAACTATGGCTACACCTTC.

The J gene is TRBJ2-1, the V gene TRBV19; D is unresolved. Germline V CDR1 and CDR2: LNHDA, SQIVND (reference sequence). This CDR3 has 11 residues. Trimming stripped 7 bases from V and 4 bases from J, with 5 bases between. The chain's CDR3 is CASNGYNEQFF. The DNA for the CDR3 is TGTGCCAGTAATGGGTACAATGAGCAGTTCTTC.

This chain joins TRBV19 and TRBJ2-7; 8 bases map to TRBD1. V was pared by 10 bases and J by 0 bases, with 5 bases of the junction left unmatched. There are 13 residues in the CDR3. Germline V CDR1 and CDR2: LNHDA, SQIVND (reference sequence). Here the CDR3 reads CATSGQDSYEQYV. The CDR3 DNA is TGTGCCACCTCGGGACAGGACTCCTACGAGCAGTACGTC.

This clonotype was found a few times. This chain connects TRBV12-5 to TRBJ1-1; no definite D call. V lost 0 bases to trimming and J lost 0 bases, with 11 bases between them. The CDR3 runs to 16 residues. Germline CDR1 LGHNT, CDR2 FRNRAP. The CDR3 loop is CASGLVGVPMNTEAFF. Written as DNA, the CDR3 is TGTGCTAGTGGTTTGGTAGGAGTACCCATGAACACTGAAGCTTTCTTT.

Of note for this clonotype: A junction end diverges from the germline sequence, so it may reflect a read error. The CDR3: CVSSRLYNTGELFF. Here the CDR3 DNA reads TGTGTCAGCAGCCGTCTTTATAACACCGGGGAGCTGTTTTTT. V usage is TRBV7-9 and J usage is TRBJ2-2; D is ambiguous. This CDR3 comprises 14 residues. CDR1 is SEHNR and CDR2 is FQNEAQ in the germline V gene (reference sequence).

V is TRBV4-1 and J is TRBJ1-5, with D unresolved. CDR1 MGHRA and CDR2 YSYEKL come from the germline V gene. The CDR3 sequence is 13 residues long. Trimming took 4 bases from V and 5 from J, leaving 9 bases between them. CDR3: CASSPVGYQPQHF. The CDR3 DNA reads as TGCGCCAGCAGCCCCGTAGGTTATCAGCCCCAGCATTTT.

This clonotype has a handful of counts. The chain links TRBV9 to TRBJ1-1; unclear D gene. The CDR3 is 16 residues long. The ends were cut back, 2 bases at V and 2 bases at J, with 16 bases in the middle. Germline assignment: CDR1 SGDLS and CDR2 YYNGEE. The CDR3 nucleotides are TGTGCCAGCAGCGTTTTGGCGGGCCTCCCCAACACTGAAGCTTTCTTT. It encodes CASSVLAGLPNTEAFF.

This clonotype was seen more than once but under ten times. This CDR3 reads CASSLLLAGGLGEQFF. CDR3 coding DNA: TGTGCCAGCAGTCTACTACTAGCGGGGGGGCTTGGTGAGCAGTTCTTC. This chain joins TRBV27 and TRBJ2-1; 13 nucleotides align to TRBD2. The CDR3 consists of 16 residues. The V gene end was trimmed by 5 bases and the J gene end by 9 bases; junction bases not matched to a gene: 10. Germline loops: CDR1 MNHEY, CDR2 SMNVEV (reference sequence).

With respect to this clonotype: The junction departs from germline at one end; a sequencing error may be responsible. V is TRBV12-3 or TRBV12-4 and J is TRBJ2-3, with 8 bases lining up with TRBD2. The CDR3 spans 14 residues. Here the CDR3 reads CASSLAGPLDTQYF. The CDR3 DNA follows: TGTGCCAGCAGTCTAGCGGGCCCCTTAGATACGCAGTATTTT.

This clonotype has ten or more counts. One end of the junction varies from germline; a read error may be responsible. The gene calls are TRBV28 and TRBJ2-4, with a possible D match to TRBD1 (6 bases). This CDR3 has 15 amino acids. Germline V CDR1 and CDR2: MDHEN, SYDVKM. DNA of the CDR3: TGTGCCAGCAGTTCCCTACAGGGAATCGAAAACACTCAGTACTTC. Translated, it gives CASSSLQGIENTQYF.